The source of this T cell receptor beta chain is a study of T cells in Graves' hyperthyroidism and ophthalmopathy. Study-wide findings and caveats: Ophthalmopathy and stable hyperthyroidism were separated by a 13 V-J model. Ophthalmopathy was predicted by the model a median of about six months ahead of onset. Most clonotypes that expanded in the thyroid above 0.001 also showed up in blood.

Exclusion criteria comprised uncontrolled infection, other autoimmune disease, pregnancy or lactation. As concerns this clonotype: The antigen is unknown.

Amplified TCR beta CDR3 regions derived from RNA transcripts. With the HTBI primer set, the TCR CDR3 went through a first round of RT-PCR. TCRdb redid the calling of the multiplex PCR reads with MiXCR, one entry per CDR3 protein. The sample records more than 550,000 distinct CDR3 sequences, less than 45% being singletons. Specimen: peripheral blood or thyroid tissue (not recorded which). This TCR came from an adult man with Graves' disease, either hyperthyroidism or ophthalmopathy (not recorded which).

The CDR3 region is CASTPDRGFTHGYTF. DNA for the CDR3: TGTGCCAGTACCCCGGACAGGGGCTTTACCCATGGCTACACCTTC. The chain joins TRBV19 to TRBJ1-2, with 9 bases that match TRBD1. There are 15 residues in the CDR3. The germline V gene has CDR1 LNHDA and CDR2 SQIVND (reference sequence). V shed 7 bases and J 6 bases; nucleotides not matched to a gene: 12.